Included here is one T cell receptor beta chain sequence, with context. The antigen remains unidentified. This sample is drawn from a study of T cell repertoires in cytomegalovirus infection. The wider study: CMV epitopes, recently identified HLA-C-restricted and well-studied HLA-B-restricted, were used. CMV infection together with matching HLA type was indicated by public TCR beta signatures. Study-level results: HLA-C-restricted CMV-specific TCR beta clonotypes were dominant in the ex vivo response. CMV carriers with the relevant HLA were identified by cumulative public TCR beta family frequency.

TCRdb re-derived calls from the reads in MiXCR, one entry per CDR3 protein. The sample lists roughly 700,000 distinct CDR3 sequences; approximately 33% were seen once. This specimen was cultured PBMCs, taken from culture after CMV antigen stimulation. This TCR was sampled from a human donor in good health (CMV status not recorded). Some clones in this sample may be carry-over from other donors' samples.

The CDR3 DNA is TGCGCCAGCAGTGAGTGGCCTAAGCCCCAGCATTTT. Its translation: CASSEWPKPQHF. The V call is TRBV10-2, the J call TRBJ1-5; D ambiguous. Germline V CDR1 and CDR2: WSHSY, SAAADI. Trimming took 1 base from V and 8 from J, leaving 6 bases between them. CDR3 length equals 12 residues.